This T cell receptor beta chain stems from a study of T cell responses to AZD1222 COVID-19 vaccine. Study details: Some second doses came at about 4 weeks and others at about 12 weeks; these were pooled.

Looked up from germline, CDR1 is DFQATT and CDR2 is SNEGSKA (reference sequence). The CDR3 loop spans 17 amino acids. V lost 3 bases, J lost 7 bases, and 15 bases stayed unmatched. This clone was recorded once. The antigen is undetermined. Overall study findings and caveats: A rise in Spike-specific TCR breadth and depth followed two AZD1222 doses.

Sequencing was performed with immunoSEQ multiplex PCR; in TCRdb, only in-frame clones are kept and a portion is missing. The sample lists tens of thousands of clones, 75% to 90% seen once, with under 3% in the top ten. The sequencing used peripheral blood, collected on day 0 of AZD1222 vaccination. The source is an adult in good health. This chain connects TRBV20-1 to TRBJ2-1; 10 bases line up with TRBD2. The CDR3 nucleotides are TGCAGTGCTAGTCGGACTAGCGGACCCACGGGGCCAAATGAGCAGTTCTTC. This encodes CSASRTSGPTGPNEQFF.